This T cell receptor (beta chain) is from a study of OX40 agonist ivuxolimab in advanced cancers. Looking at the study overall: An agonistic anti-OX40 (CD134) antibody, ivuxolimab, was used to treat the patients. General study results and limits: The study found among the lowest clonal expansion in partial responders at 0.1-3.0 mg/kg. The mean number of expanded clones was higher in CD8+ T cells than in CD4+.

Germline values: CDR1 LGHNA, CDR2 YSLEER. V was pared by 4 bases and J by 6 bases, with 15 bases of the junction left unmatched. The CDR3 covers 17 residues. Autoimmune disease history or systemic immunosuppression meant exclusion. To note about this clone: No antigen is known for it.

Here immunoSEQ multiplex PCR was the method, and the copy in TCRdb shows in-frame clones only, minus some. This table holds tens of thousands of clones, 81% found once. This receptor was obtained from an adult with an advanced solid tumor such as melanoma, head and neck, liver or kidney cancer. The sequences come from CD4+ or CD8+ T cells sorted from blood, collected in a trial of the OX40 agonist ivuxolimab. The rearrangement links TRBV4-3 to TRBJ2-1; 7 nucleotides align to TRBD2. The CDR3 DNA reads TGCGCCAGCAGCCCCGGGGTCGGGAGGCCCCAGTTCAATGAGCAGTTCTTC. It specifies CASSPGVGRPQFNEQFF.